Listed here are 24 T cell receptor beta chains from one sample, sequenced in a study of blood T cell repertoires in COVID-19. Profiling relied on immunoSEQ multiplex PCR, and the TCRdb table lists in-frame clones only, not all of them. The sample consists of some 100,000 clones, over 75% of them appearing once. Sequencing input: peripheral blood. These receptor sequences come from a woman aged 50 to 60 with acute or convalescent COVID-19.

This clone was detected once. This chain links TRBV28 with TRBJ1-2, with 9 bases lining up with TRBD1. The junction had 14 bases not matched to a gene; V was cut back by 7 bases and J by 11 bases. This CDR3 has 14 residues. Germline V lookup: CDR1 MDHEN, CDR2 SYDVKM. The chain's CDR3 is CASNFSGTGIVYTF. The DNA for the CDR3 is TGTGCCAGCAACTTTTCCGGGACAGGGATAGTTTACACCTTC.

The rearrangement joins TRBV10-1 to TRBJ2-2, with D perhaps TRBD1 (6 bases). The length of the CDR3 is 18 residues. CDR1 is WNHNN and CDR2 is SYGVQD in the germline V gene (reference sequence). V was shortened by 1 base and J by 11 bases, with 26 bases between the two germline ends. This CDR3 reads CASSEFLPNTGKKSELFF. CDR3 nucleotides: TGCGCCAGCAGTGAGTTCCTACCAAATACAGGGAAGAAAAGTGAGCTGTTTTTT.

The rearrangement uses TRBV11-3 and TRBJ2-2, with D tentatively TRBD1 (6 bases). Germline V gene data show CDR1 as SGHNT and CDR2 as YENEEA. The length of the CDR3 is 15 residues. V lost 6 bases and J lost 0, with 11 bases in between. The CDR3 is CASRTGSSNTGELFF. CDR3 nucleotides: TGTGCCAGCAGGACAGGCAGCTCGAACACCGGGGAGCTGTTTTTT.

This clone has only a few counts. A junction boundary mismatches the germline segment, possibly from a read error. The gene calls are TRBV6-6 and TRBJ1-1; 11 bases are shared with TRBD1. CDR1 and CDR2 from the germline V gene are MNHNY and SVGAGI (reference sequence). The CDR3 runs to 20 residues. The CDR3 reads CASSYWKGRVRDRGKAEAFF. As DNA, the CDR3 is TGTGCCAGCAGCTACTGGAAGGGAAGAGTGCGGGACAGGGGGAAAGCTGAAGCTTTCTTT.

The count of this clone is one. At one end the junction does not follow the germline gene, possibly because of a read error. This chain links TRBV3-1 (or the pseudogene TRBV3-2) with TRBJ2-3; 11 bases fit TRBD2. Germline-derived CDR1 and CDR2 are LGHDT and YNNKEL (reference sequence). This CDR3 spans 14 amino acids. This CDR3 is CASSQAASGGRVRF. The DNA of the CDR3 is TGTGCCAGCAGCCAAGCGGCTAGCGGGGGGCGGGTTCGTTTT.

The chain links TRBV5-4 to TRBJ2-1, with 11 bases lining up with TRBD2. Germline V gene lookup returns CDR1 SGHNT and CDR2 YYREEE (reference sequence). The CDR3 consists of 16 residues. V lost 4 bases and J lost 5; bases outside the gene matches: 8. CDR3 sequence: CASSPGLAGSNNEQFF. CDR3 nucleotides: TGTGCCAGCAGCCCTGGACTAGCGGGCTCAAACAATGAGCAGTTCTTC.

This clone has just a few counts. The chain has TRBV5-5 and TRBJ1-6; the D gene is possibly TRBD1 (6 bases). Trimming removed 4 bases from V and 8 bases from J, with 16 bases in between. From germline, CDR1 is SGHKS and CDR2 YYEKEE (reference sequence). This CDR3 region has 15 residues. CDR3 sequence reads: CASSLGQGTYSPLHF. CDR3 in DNA: TGTGCCAGCAGCCTGGGTCAGGGGACGTATTCACCCCTCCACTTT.

J is TRBJ1-2 and V is TRBV4-1; possible D gene TRBD1, 6 bases. V was pared by 3 bases and J by 4 bases, with 15 bases between. The CDR3 sequence is 15 residues long. Germline V gene data show CDR1 as MGHRA and CDR2 as YSYEKL. As DNA, the CDR3 is TGCGCCAGCAGCCAGTTTAATCAGGGGCTCTATGGCTACACCTTC. Protein: CASSQFNQGLYGYTF.

This chain connects TRBV29-1 to TRBJ2-5; TRBD1 might be the D (6 bases). The CDR3 length is 13 residues. V lost 7 bases to trimming and J lost 1 base, with 13 bases between them. CDR1 SQVTM and CDR2 ANQGSEA come from the germline V gene. The CDR3 loop is CSADGQLQETQYF. In DNA, the CDR3 is TGCAGCGCCGACGGACAGCTCCAAGAGACCCAGTACTTC.

The chain has TRBV3-1 (or the pseudogene TRBV3-2) and TRBJ1-1; TRBD1 matches at 8 bases. The CDR3 loop spans 15 amino acids. The V and J ends lost 5 bases and 4 bases, in that order; junction bases with no gene match: 9. Germline CDR1 is LGHDT and CDR2 is YNNKEL (reference sequence). The CDR3 spells CASSTLTTGATEAFF. The CDR3 coding sequence is TGTGCCAGCAGCACACTCACGACAGGGGCCACTGAAGCTTTCTTT.

This clone was counted only a few times. This rearrangement joins TRBV7-3 to TRBJ2-2; no reliable D call. Trimming shortened V by 0 bases and J by 4 bases, and 6 bases separated the two germline ends. This CDR3 has 14 amino acids. Germline CDR1 is SGHTA and CDR2 is FQGTGA. CDR3 sequence reads: CASSLTFRTGELFF. The CDR3 region has the DNA TGTGCCAGCAGCTTAACTTTCCGCACCGGGGAGCTGTTTTTT.

The V and J genes are TRBV5-4 and TRBJ1-5; 8 positions match TRBD1. Per the germline V gene, CDR1 is SGHNT and CDR2 is YYREEE (reference sequence). CDR3 length equals 14 residues. V was clipped by 2 bases and J by 3 bases; unmatched bases: 1. CDR3: CASSFQGANQPQHF. The DNA of the CDR3 is TGTGCCAGCAGCTTCCAGGGGGCCAATCAGCCCCAGCATTTT.

J is TRBJ2-1 and V is TRBV7-2; D is ambiguous. The V gene's germline CDR1 is SGHTA and CDR2 FQGNSA. V lost 2 bases and J 7 bases, leaving 21 bases between the germline ends. The CDR3 totals 17 residues. CDR3 DNA sequence: TGTGCCAGCAGCTTAATCGGCGGCCAGCGTAGAAGAAATGAGCAGTTCTTC. This codes for CASSLIGGQRRRNEQFF.

The rearrangement links TRBV19 to TRBJ2-5; 8 nucleotides align to TRBD2. V dropped 6 bases and J dropped 4; count of bases not matched to a gene: 16. The CDR3 has 17 amino acids. Germline lookup yields CDR1 LNHDA and CDR2 SQIVND (reference sequence). The CDR3 loop reads CASSRGGTTPGRETQYF. Here the CDR3 DNA reads TGTGCCAGTAGCCGGGGGGGTACCACACCGGGGAGAGAGACCCAGTACTTC. Supplemented by reference TRBV19 and TRBJ2-5, the full variable domain reads DGGITQSPKYLFRKEGQNVTLSCEQNLNHDAMYWYRQDPGQGLRLIYYSQIVNDFQKGDIAEGYSVSREKKESFPLTVTSAQKNPTAFYLCASSRGGTTPGRETQYFGPGTRLLVL.

This rearrangement joins TRBV19 to TRBJ1-1; D unclear. This CDR3 contains 14 residues. The germline gives CDR1 LNHDA, CDR2 SQIVND (reference sequence). Between the trimmed V and J ends, which lost 6 bases and 1 base, there was a span of 12 bases. CDR3 DNA: TGTGCCAGTAGGAGATTTACAGCGAACACTGAAGCTTTCTTT. Protein product: CASRRFTANTEAFF.

In DNA form, the CDR3 reads TGTGCCAGCAGTTGGACAGGGGAGGACACTGAAGCTTTCTTT. It yields the protein CASSWTGEDTEAFF. The chain recombines TRBV6-5 with TRBJ1-1, with 9 bases matching TRBD1. The V gene end was trimmed by 4 bases and the J gene end by 3 bases; junction bases not matched to a gene: 3. CDR1 is MNHEY, CDR2 SVGAGI, per germline. This CDR3 is built from 14 residues.

The chain has TRBV18 and TRBJ1-1; 7 bases fit TRBD1. The CDR3 covers 14 residues. Germline V gene sequence: CDR1 KGHSH, CDR2 LQKENI. V lost 3 bases, J lost 4 bases, and 5 bases stayed unmatched. CDR3 DNA sequence: TGTGCCAGCTCACCCCTCCAGGGGGGCACTGAAGCTTTCTTT. It yields the protein CASSPLQGGTEAFF. Drawing the rest from reference TRBV18 and TRBJ1-1, the complete variable domain is NAGVMQNPRHLVRRRGQEARLRCSPMKGHSHVYWYRQLPEEGLKFMVYLQKENIIDESGMPKERFSAEFPKEGPSILRIQQVVRGDSAAYFCASSPLQGGTEAFFGQGTRLTVV.

This chain uses TRBV5-5 with TRBJ2-7; no firm D call. This CDR3 contains 14 residues. Germline CDR1 SGHKS, CDR2 YYEKEE (reference sequence). Trimming left V 0 bases short and J 1 base short, with 8 bases between. CDR3 loop: CASSLVTVSYEQYF. CDR3 bases: TGTGCCAGCAGCTTGGTGACTGTTTCCTACGAGCAGTACTTC.

The rearrangement uses TRBV20-1 and TRBJ2-1; 12 bases are a match to TRBD2. V shed 3 bases, J shed 5 bases, and the junction held 8 bases outside the gene matches. In germline, CDR1 is DFQATT, CDR2 SNEGSKA (reference sequence). The CDR3 consists of 16 residues. For the CDR3, the DNA is TGCAGTGCTAGTCTAGCGGGGGGGCCTCGCAACAATGAGCAGTTCTTC. Protein sequence: CSASLAGGPRNNEQFF.

V and J are TRBV7-2 and TRBJ1-4; 9 bases align to TRBD1. Germline V gives CDR1 SGHTA, CDR2 FQGNSA. The CDR3 extends over 14 amino acids. Trimming cost V 4 bases and J 7 bases; bases outside gene matches: 4. The CDR3 DNA follows: TGTGCCAGCAGCTCGACAGGGGGATTTGAAAAACTGTTTTTT. It is translated as CASSSTGGFEKLFF.

CDR3 residues: CASSQNTSPPLDYGYTF. DNA of the CDR3: TGTGCCAGCTCACAGAATACAAGTCCCCCCCTAGACTATGGCTACACCTTC. The chain is built from TRBV18 and TRBJ1-2, with D uncertain. Trimming removed 4 bases at V and 3 bases at J, with 21 bases between. Germline values: CDR1 KGHSH, CDR2 LQKENI. There are 17 residues in the CDR3.

V gene TRBV6-5 combines with J gene TRBJ1-1; D remains ambiguous. The CDR3 consists of 12 residues. From germline, CDR1 is MNHEY and CDR2 SVGAGI. Trimming shortened V by 4 bases and J by 6 bases, and 9 bases separated the two germline ends. CDR3 coding DNA: TGTGCCAGCAGTTCAAACAGTCCTGAAGCTTTCTTT. Amino acid sequence: CASSSNSPEAFF.

This chain joins TRBV5-1 and TRBJ2-5; D is undetermined. Trimming left V 1 base short and J 4 bases short, with 8 bases between. Germline V gives CDR1 SGHRS, CDR2 YFSETQ. This CDR3 is built from 13 residues. Here the CDR3 reads CASSLHSRETQYF. For the CDR3, the DNA is TGCGCCAGCAGCTTGCACTCTCGAGAGACCCAGTACTTC.

This clone was found a few times. The V gene is TRBV19, the J gene TRBJ1-6; possibly TRBD1 for D (5 bases). V gave up 8 bases and J gave up 5 bases, with 19 bases separating them. Germline CDR1 and CDR2: LNHDA and SQIVND (reference sequence). The length of the CDR3 is 16 residues. In DNA form, the CDR3 reads TGTGCCAGTCTTCCCGGACGGGGGAGGGATAATTCACCCCTCCACTTT. This codes for CASLPGRGRDNSPLHF.